The 30 T cell receptor beta chains reported below all come from one sample, sequenced in a study of T cell responses to AZD1222 COVID-19 vaccine. Data came from immunoSEQ multiplex PCR; TCRdb stores just in-frame clones and leaves some out. The repertoire holds about 270,000 clones, with roughly 93% as singletons. Sequences were derived from peripheral blood, sampled 28 days after the second AZD1222 dose. Every receptor here comes from an adult who received the AZD1222 COVID-19 vaccine.

The V gene is TRBV6-5, the J gene TRBJ1-6, with D possibly TRBD1 on 5 matching bases. V gave up 6 bases and J gave up 5 bases, with 14 bases separating them. The CDR3 consists of 15 residues. Looked up from germline, CDR1 is MNHEY and CDR2 is SVGAGI. CDR3 DNA: TGTGCCAGCAGGGGGGATTTGGGTAATAATTCACCCCTCCACTTT. This translates into CASRGDLGNNSPLHF.

The chain recombines TRBV18 with TRBJ2-3, with TRBD2 as a possible D gene (6 bases). Germline lookup yields CDR1 KGHSH and CDR2 LQKENI. The CDR3 is 16 amino acids. V was shortened by 1 base and J by 0 bases, with 11 bases between the two germline ends. The CDR3 region is CASSPLAVTSTDTQYF. The CDR3, as DNA: TGTGCCAGCTCACCACTAGCGGTCACTAGCACAGATACGCAGTATTTT. The variable domain in full, completed from reference TRBV18 and TRBJ2-3, reads NAGVMQNPRHLVRRRGQEARLRCSPMKGHSHVYWYRQLPEEGLKFMVYLQKENIIDESGMPKERFSAEFPKEGPSILRIQQVVRGDSAAYFCASSPLAVTSTDTQYFGPGTRLTVL.

The chain couples TRBV6-5 to TRBJ1-5; possible D gene TRBD1, 5 bases. CDR1 and CDR2 from the germline V gene are MNHEY and SVGAGI. V was shortened by 8 bases and J by 4 bases, with 18 bases between the two germline ends. The CDR3 is 15 amino acids. The CDR3 here is CASGLTGGGNQPQHF. As DNA, the CDR3 is TGTGCCAGCGGGTTGACGGGGGGTGGAAATCAGCCCCAGCATTTT.

The rearrangement uses TRBV7-8 and TRBJ1-6, with D maybe TRBD1 (6 bases). This CDR3 contains 15 residues. CDR1 is SGHVS and CDR2 is FQNEAQ in the germline V gene. Trimming left V 5 bases short and J 10 bases short, with 18 bases between. The CDR3 DNA is TGTGCCAGCAGCCCCCTAAGGGGGTTTGAGTCACCCCTCCACTTT. Translation: CASSPLRGFESPLHF. Full variable domain (missing parts from reference TRBV7-8 and TRBJ1-6): GAGVSQSPRYKVAKRGQDVALRCDPISGHVSLFWYQQALGQGPEFLTYFQNEAQLDKSGLPSDRFFAERPEGSVSTLKIQRTQQEDSAVYLCASSPLRGFESPLHFGNGTRLTVT.

CDR3 coding DNA: TGCAGCGTGGGGGGAAACTCAGGCGAGCAGTTCTTC. It specifies CSVGGNSGEQFF. This chain joins TRBV29-1 and TRBJ2-1; possible D gene TRBD2, 6 bases. Germline V lookup: CDR1 SQVTM, CDR2 ANQGSEA. With 6 bases removed from V and 10 bases from J, the gap between germline ends came to 16 bases. The CDR3 loop spans 12 amino acids.

CDR3 protein: CASSLDLGRIGETQYF. As DNA, the CDR3 is TGTGCCAGCAGCTTAGATCTAGGGAGGATAGGGGAGACCCAGTACTTC. V usage is TRBV11-2 and J usage is TRBJ2-5; weak D call: TRBD2 (6 bases). Between the trimmed V and J ends, which lost 0 bases and 5 bases, there was a span of 16 bases. Germline values: CDR1 SGHAT, CDR2 FQNNGV. The CDR3 is made up of 16 amino acids.

Turning to this clone: Different DNA sequences within this sample yield the same CDR3. The chain has TRBV5-6 and TRBJ2-5; a weak D match, TRBD2 (5 bases). The CDR3 spans 13 residues. CDR1 and CDR2 (germline): SGHDT, YYEEEE. V dropped 0 bases and J dropped 4 bases, with 7 bases sitting between them. The CDR3 coding sequence is TGTGCCAGCAGCTTGGATCGGGGAGAGACCCAGTACTTC. Translating it yields CASSLDRGETQYF.

This chain uses TRBV3-1 (or the pseudogene TRBV3-2) with TRBJ1-6; D not resolved. Germline-derived CDR1 and CDR2 are LGHDT and YNNKEL (reference sequence). CDR3 length: 14 residues. Trimming took off 2 bases at V and 6 bases at J, with 8 bases between the two ends. The CDR3 spells CASSQSARNSPLHF. The DNA of the CDR3 is TGTGCCAGCAGCCAATCAGCCCGTAATTCACCCCTCCACTTT.

The rearrangement joins TRBV28 to TRBJ1-6; no clear D. V lost 3 bases to trimming and J lost 7 bases, with 7 bases between them. This CDR3 region has 13 residues. Germline lookup yields CDR1 MDHEN and CDR2 SYDVKM. This CDR3 is CASSFLGNSPLHF. The CDR3 DNA reads as TGTGCCAGCAGTTTTCTGGGGAATTCACCCCTCCACTTT.

This clone was seen only a few times. The gene calls are TRBV15 and TRBJ1-4; D is possibly TRBD1 (5 bases). Per the germline V gene, CDR1 is LNHNV and CDR2 is YYDKDF (reference sequence). The CDR3 runs 15 residues. Trimming removed 1 base at V and 5 bases at J, with 11 bases between. CDR3 sequence: CATSRGGPRNEKLFF. The CDR3 bases are TGTGCCACCAGCAGAGGGGGACCGAGAAATGAAAAACTGTTTTTT.

This rearrangement joins TRBV5-8 to TRBJ1-1, with D uncertain. Germline V lookup: CDR1 SGHTS, CDR2 YDEGEE. Trimming pared 2 bases from V and 4 bases from J, leaving 9 bases between. The CDR3 totals 13 residues. CDR3 DNA: TGTGCCAGCAGCTTTGATAAGGGCACTGAAGCTTTCTTT. Amino acids: CASSFDKGTEAFF.

V gene TRBV9 combines with J gene TRBJ1-6, with D tentatively TRBD1 (6 bases). This CDR3 region has 13 residues. CDR1 and CDR2 (germline): SGDLS, YYNGEE. Deletions cut 4 bases from V and 10 bases from J, with 12 bases between. The DNA of the CDR3 is TGTGCCAGCAGCCCTTGGACAGACTCACCCCTCCACTTT. Its translation is CASSPWTDSPLHF.

The chain recombines TRBV7-3 with TRBJ2-7; no definite D call. Germline assignment: CDR1 SGHTA and CDR2 FQGTGA. The CDR3 spans 11 residues. The V gene lost 3 bases and the J gene lost 9 bases, with 9 bases spanning the gap. The CDR3, as DNA: TGTGCCAGCAGCTTCCCGGTCGGGCAGTACTTC. It is translated as CASSFPVGQYF.

This chain connects TRBV3-1 (or the pseudogene TRBV3-2) to TRBJ2-2; D remains unclear. CDR1 LGHDT and CDR2 YNNKEL come from the germline V gene (reference sequence). The CDR3 extends over 12 amino acids. Deletions cut 0 bases from V and 7 bases from J, with 3 bases between. In DNA form, the CDR3 reads TGTGCCAGCAGCCAAGACCACGGGGAGCTGTTTTTT. Translating gives CASSQDHGELFF.

The chain carries TRBV7-9 and TRBJ1-1; D remains unclear. Trimming removed 5 bases at V and 10 bases at J, with 20 bases between. CDR1 SEHNR and CDR2 FQNEAQ come from the germline V gene (reference sequence). This CDR3 contains 14 residues. CDR3 residues: CASSPLGGLVGAFF. DNA of the CDR3: TGTGCCAGCAGCCCGCTGGGAGGACTGGTGGGAGCTTTCTTT.

The genes are TRBV28 and TRBJ1-5; no definite D call. Germline V CDR1 and CDR2: MDHEN, SYDVKM. This CDR3 spans 12 amino acids. The V end was cut by 2 bases, the J end by 7 bases, with 6 bases between. The CDR3: CASSLREQPQHF. Here the CDR3 DNA reads TGTGCCAGCAGTTTAAGAGAGCAGCCCCAGCATTTT. The complete variable domain, with remaining parts taken from reference TRBV28 and TRBJ1-5, reads DVKVTQSSRYLVKRTGEKVFLECVQDMDHENMFWYRQDPGLGLRLIYFSYDVKMKEKGDIPEGYSVSREKKERFSLILESASTNQTSMYLCASSLREQPQHFGDGTRLSIL.

Details on this clone: This CDR3 is also generated by other DNA sequences in the sample. The DNA of the CDR3 is TGTGCCAGCTCACCGGGAGGCGAGCAGTACTTC. This sequence encodes CASSPGGEQYF. This chain uses TRBV18 with TRBJ2-7, with D perhaps TRBD2 (6 bases). The CDR3 is 11 residues long. The V gene lost 3 bases and the J gene lost 6 bases, with 6 bases spanning the gap. Germline assignment: CDR1 KGHSH and CDR2 LQKENI. The full variable domain, with the rest looked up from reference TRBV18 and TRBJ2-7, is NAGVMQNPRHLVRRRGQEARLRCSPMKGHSHVYWYRQLPEEGLKFMVYLQKENIIDESGMPKERFSAEFPKEGPSILRIQQVVRGDSAAYFCASSPGGEQYFGPGTRLTVT.

This chain uses TRBV18 with TRBJ2-3; D unresolved. Between the trimmed V and J ends, which lost 3 bases and 3 bases, there was a span of 10 bases. This CDR3 comprises 14 residues. Germline assignment: CDR1 KGHSH and CDR2 LQKENI. The CDR3 loop is CASSPLPSTDTQYF. The CDR3 nucleotides are TGTGCCAGCTCACCCCTTCCTTCGACAGATACGCAGTATTTT.

The chain has TRBV7-9 and TRBJ2-1; D may correspond to TRBD1 or TRBD2 (6 bases each). V was cut by 4 bases and J by 10 bases, with 14 bases left in between. The germline V gene has CDR1 SEHNR and CDR2 FQNEAQ (reference sequence). This CDR3 spans 13 amino acids. CDR3: CASSSLGGLEQFF. The CDR3, as DNA: TGTGCCAGCAGCTCGTTAGGGGGGCTGGAGCAGTTCTTC.

The V gene is TRBV3-1 (or the pseudogene TRBV3-2), the J gene TRBJ1-1, with 11 bases that match TRBD1. This CDR3 has 16 amino acids. Germline CDR1 LGHDT, CDR2 YNNKEL (reference sequence). The V gene end was trimmed by 4 bases and the J gene end by 4 bases; junction bases not matched to a gene: 8. As DNA, the CDR3 is TGTGCCAGCAGCCCTAGGACAGGGGGCCCGGGCACTGAAGCTTTCTTT. Amino acids: CASSPRTGGPGTEAFF.

This sequence joins TRBV18 and TRBJ2-5; D remains unclear. CDR3 length equals 13 residues. In germline, CDR1 is KGHSH, CDR2 LQKENI. V gave up 2 bases and J gave up 4 bases, with 8 bases separating them. The CDR3 loop reads CASSPAVAETQYF. In nucleotides, the CDR3 is TGTGCCAGCTCACCAGCGGTGGCAGAGACCCAGTACTTC.

The J gene is TRBJ1-1, the V gene TRBV2; D may be TRBD1 (6 bases). Deletions cut 7 bases from V and 1 base from J, with 13 bases between. The CDR3 extends over 14 amino acids. The germline CDR1 and CDR2 sequences are SNHLY and FYNNEI. The DNA for the CDR3 is TGTGCCAGCACCATACAGGGTCAGAACACTGAAGCTTTCTTT. This codes for CASTIQGQNTEAFF. Full variable domain (missing parts from reference TRBV2 and TRBJ1-1): EPEVTQTPSHQVTQMGQEVILRCVPISNHLYFYWYRQILGQKVEFLVSFYNNEISEKSEIFDDQFSVERPDGSNFTLKIRSTKLEDSAMYFCASTIQGQNTEAFFGQGTRLTVV.

V usage is TRBV15 and J usage is TRBJ1-3; a possible D gene is TRBD1 (5 bases). Germline lookup yields CDR1 LNHNV and CDR2 YYDKDF (reference sequence). The CDR3 has 17 residues. Trimming left V 3 bases short and J 0 bases short, with 15 bases between. Written as DNA, the CDR3 is TGTGCCACCAGCAGGGGGGGGGACTTGCCCTCTGGAAACACCATATATTTT. The encoded protein is CATSRGGDLPSGNTIYF.

The chain employs TRBV2 and TRBJ1-5; D not resolved. Germline V gives CDR1 SNHLY, CDR2 FYNNEI. There are 15 residues in the CDR3. Deletions cut 6 bases from V and 1 base from J, with 13 bases between. CDR3: CASSAGLESNQPQHF. CDR3 in DNA: TGTGCCAGCAGCGCCGGTTTGGAGAGCAATCAGCCCCAGCATTTT.

This sequence joins TRBV2 and TRBJ2-1, with 11 bases lining up with TRBD2. This CDR3 has 15 amino acids. Trimming at V came to 6 bases and at J to 4 bases, leaving 5 bases not matched to a gene. Germline CDR1 and CDR2: SNHLY and FYNNEI. The CDR3 sequence is CASSPGTSGYNEQFF. In nucleotides, the CDR3 is TGTGCCAGCAGCCCCGGGACTAGCGGATACAATGAGCAGTTCTTC.

The V gene is TRBV7-9, the J gene TRBJ2-7, with no clear D. CDR3 length: 15 residues. Germline CDR1 is SEHNR and CDR2 is FQNEAQ (reference sequence). The germline V and J ends were trimmed by 5 bases and 0 bases, with 14 bases remaining between them. The CDR3 region has the DNA TGTGCCAGCAGCGGAGTAGGGATCCCCTCCTACGAGCAGTACTTC. It codes for CASSGVGIPSYEQYF.

The chain is built from TRBV4-1 and TRBJ1-4; 7 bases are a match to TRBD1. Looked up from germline, CDR1 is MGHRA and CDR2 is YSYEKL. The CDR3 loop spans 14 amino acids. The V gene end was trimmed by 1 base and the J gene end by 8 bases; junction bases not matched to a gene: 4. In DNA form, the CDR3 reads TGCGCCAGCAGCCAAGGGGGCAGGGGGGAAAAACTGTTTTTT. Protein product: CASSQGGRGEKLFF.

This sequence joins TRBV27 and TRBJ2-7, with D possibly TRBD1 on 6 matching bases. Germline CDR1 reads MNHEY; CDR2 reads SMNVEV (reference sequence). Trimming removed 5 bases at V and 3 bases at J, with 14 bases between. The CDR3 consists of 14 residues. This chain's CDR3 is CASSQWTAGYEQYF. For the CDR3, the DNA is TGTGCCAGCAGTCAGTGGACAGCAGGCTACGAGCAGTACTTC.

The genes are TRBV10-3 and TRBJ1-4; D is uncertain. Trimming removed 0 bases at V and 5 bases at J, with 7 bases between. Germline loops: CDR1 ENHRY, CDR2 SYGVKD. This CDR3 contains 14 residues. DNA for the CDR3: TGTGCCATCAGTGAGTCTAGTATAAATGAAAAACTGTTTTTT. The encoded protein is CAISESSINEKLFF.

The rearrangement joins TRBV11-2 to TRBJ1-6, with a tentative D call TRBD1 (5 bases). The CDR3 consists of 15 residues. Germline V gene data show CDR1 as SGHAT and CDR2 as FQNNGV. Trimming left V 5 bases short and J 7 bases short, with 15 bases between. Here the CDR3 DNA reads TGTGCCAGCAGCCCAGAGTACGGGGGGAATTCACCCCTCCACTTT. Residues: CASSPEYGGNSPLHF. Supplemented by reference TRBV11-2 and TRBJ1-6, the full variable domain reads EAGVAQSPRYKIIEKRQSVAFWCNPISGHATLYWYQQILGQGPKLLIQFQNNGVVDDSQLPKDRFSAERLKGVDSTLKIQPAKLEDSAVYLCASSPEYGGNSPLHFGNGTRLTVT.